The text below deals with one T cell receptor beta chain. Its target is not known. The sample belongs to a study of human T cells and chemical hapten exposure. About the research overall: Scalp application of diphenylcyclopropenone was performed weekly in patients across the entire roughly 23-week study. Study-level results: The donor cohort had alopecia, so its immune response may not match that of healthy people.

Time point of the sample: patch test 3, about 24 weeks after DPC sensitization. This sample's treatment: therapeutic diphenylcyclopropenone sensitization with weekly scalp DPC. Extraction yielded total RNA from whole blood (unfractionated). Unique molecular identifiers were attached to individual cDNA molecules during library preparation. One entry per CDR3 protein, called by TCRdb with MiXCR from the RACE reads. The table shows about 190,000 distinct CDR3 sequences, with 24% occurring only once. The sequencing used whole blood, collected in connection with sensitization to the hapten diphenylcyclopropenone (DPC). This sequence was found in a woman aged 40-49 years with alopecia areata. Some clones in this sample may be carry-over from other donors' samples.

The CDR3, as DNA: TGTGCCAGCAGCTCGGGACTAGAAGAGACCCAGTACTTC. Translated, it gives CASSSGLEETQYF. The chain couples TRBV7-9 to TRBJ2-5; TRBD2 matches 8 bases. Germline trimming cut 4 bases from V and 3 bases from J; bases unmatched to any gene: 1. CDR1 and CDR2 (germline): SEHNR, FQNEAQ (reference sequence). The CDR3 contains 13 residues.